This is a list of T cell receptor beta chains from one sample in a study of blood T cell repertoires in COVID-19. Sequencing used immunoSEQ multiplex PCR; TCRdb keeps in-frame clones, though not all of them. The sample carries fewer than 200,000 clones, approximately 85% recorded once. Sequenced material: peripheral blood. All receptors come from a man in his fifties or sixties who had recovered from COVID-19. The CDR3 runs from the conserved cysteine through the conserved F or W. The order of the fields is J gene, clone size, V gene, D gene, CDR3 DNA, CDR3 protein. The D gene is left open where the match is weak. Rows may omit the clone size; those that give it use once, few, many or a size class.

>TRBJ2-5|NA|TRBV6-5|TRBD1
TGTGCCAGCAGAGAGGGGGCTCGGGAGACCCAGTACTTC
CASREGARETQYF
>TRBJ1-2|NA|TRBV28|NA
TGTGCCAGCAACCTACCCGGTCCTAACTATGGCTACACCTTC
CASNLPGPNYGYTF
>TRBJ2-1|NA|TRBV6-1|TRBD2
TGTGCCAGCAGTGAACAGTTGACTAGCGGGGGGGCTGAGCAGTTCTTC
CASSEQLTSGGAEQFF
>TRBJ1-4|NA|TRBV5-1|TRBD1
TGCGCCAGCAGCACCGGACAGGGGTATGAAAAACTGTTTTTT
CASSTGQGYEKLFF
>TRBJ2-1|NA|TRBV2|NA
TGTGCCAGCACCTTGACAGTGAATGAGCAGTTCTTC
CASTLTVNEQFF
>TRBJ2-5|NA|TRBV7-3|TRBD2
TGTGCCAGCAGCCCCCGGGGGGGCAGTATCCAAGAGACCCAGTACTTC
CASSPRGGSIQETQYF
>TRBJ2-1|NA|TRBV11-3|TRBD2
TGTGCCAGCAGCTTAGGCGTAACTAGCGGGAGCTCCTACAATGAGCAGTTCTTC
CASSLGVTSGSSYNEQFF
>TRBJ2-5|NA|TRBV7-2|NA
TGTGCCAGCAGGGGGGCAGCAATAGGGGAGACCCAGTACTTC
CASRGAAIGETQYF
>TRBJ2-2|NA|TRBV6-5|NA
TGTGCCAGCAGCCCGGACAGGAACACCGGGGAGCTGTTTTTT
CASSPDRNTGELFF
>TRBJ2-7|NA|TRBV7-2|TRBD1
TGTGCCAGCAGCTCCCTTGGGACAGGCAACTCCTACGAGCAGTACTTC
CASSSLGTGNSYEQYF
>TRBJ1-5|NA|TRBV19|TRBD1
TGTGCCAGTAGCCGAGACAGGGATAATGATCAGCCCCAGCATTTT
CASSRDRDNDQPQHF
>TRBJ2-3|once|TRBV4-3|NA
TGCGCCAGCAGCCAAGATCGGACTCGCACAGATACGCAGTATTTT
CASSQDRTRTDTQYF
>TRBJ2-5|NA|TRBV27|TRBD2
TGTGCCAGCAGTTTATCCCCAGAGCGGGGGCCCCAAGAGACCCAGTACTTC
CASSLSPERGPQETQYF
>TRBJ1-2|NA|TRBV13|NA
TGTGCCAGCAGCCCGGGGAAGGGATCCCTCTATGGCTACACCTTC
CASSPGKGSLYGYTF
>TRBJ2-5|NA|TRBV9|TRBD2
TGTGCCAGCAGCGGGTCCGGGACTAGCGAGGAGACCCAGTACTTC
CASSGSGTSEETQYF
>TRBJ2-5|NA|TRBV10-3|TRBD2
TGTGCCATCAGCGGGGGGACTAGCGGGGGAGAGTCGGAGACCCAGTACTTC
CAISGGTSGGESETQYF
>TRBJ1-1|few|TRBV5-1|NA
TGCGCCAGCAGCCCGGCGGCTGGGTTGAACACTGAAGCTTTCTTT
CASSPAAGLNTEAFF
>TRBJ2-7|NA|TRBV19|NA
TGTGCCAGTACCCTGACGACAGGTACCGTCTACGAGCAGTACTTC
CASTLTTGTVYEQYF
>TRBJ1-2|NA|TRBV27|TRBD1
TGTGCCAGCAGTTTACTCCGGGACAGCTATGGCTACACCTTC
CASSLLRDSYGYTF
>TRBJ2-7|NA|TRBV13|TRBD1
TGTGCCAGCAGCTTATGGGACAGAGTTCCCTACGAGCAGTACTTC
CASSLWDRVPYEQYF
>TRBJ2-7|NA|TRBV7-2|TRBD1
TGTGCCAGCAGCTCCTTGGACAGGGTCTACGAGCAGTACTTC
CASSSLDRVYEQYF
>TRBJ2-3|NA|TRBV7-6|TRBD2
TGTGCCAGCAGCTTAGCCCAGCGGGGGGGATGGGATACGCAGTATTTT
CASSLAQRGGWDTQYF
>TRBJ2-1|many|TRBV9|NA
TGTGCCAGCAGCTTAGGAGGAGCCGATGAGCAGTTCTTC
CASSLGGADEQFF
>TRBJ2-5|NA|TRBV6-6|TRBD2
TGTGCCAGCACCCCGGGACTAGCGGGGGGTAGGGAGACCCAGTACTTC
CASTPGLAGGRETQYF